These 5 T cell receptor beta chains originate from one sample sequenced in a study of blood T cells in healthy people across ages. PCR was performed a second time for roughly 7 to 11 cycles using a sample-barcoded 5' primer and a J-beta primer mix. TCRdb processed the 5' RACE reads anew with MiXCR; each CDR3 protein has one entry. This sample has 1,300,000 or so distinct CDR3 sequences; around 59% occur once, and the top ten carry roughly 7%. Sequencing was carried out using blood. Receptor source: a man aged 18-30 years in good health.

The chain links TRBV20-1 to TRBJ2-3, with TRBD2 matching over 9 bases. The CDR3 runs to 12 residues. The V and J ends lost 1 base and 11 bases, in that order; junction bases with no gene match: 4. Germline assignment: CDR1 DFQATT and CDR2 SNEGSKA (reference sequence). The CDR3 loop reads CSARARLAEQYF. The CDR3 coding sequence is TGCAGTGCTAGAGCCCGACTAGCGGAGCAGTATTTT.

Only a few counts were recorded for this clonotype. Compared with germline, one end of the junction differs, possibly owing to a read error. The rearrangement links TRBV11-2 to TRBJ1-1; tentatively, D is TRBD1 (6 bases). The germline V gene has CDR1 SGHAT and CDR2 FQNNGV. CDR3 length equals 14 residues. The CDR3 nucleotides are TGTGCCAGCGGCTTCACAGGGAGGGACACTGAAGCTTTCTTT. It specifies CASGFTGRDTEAFF.

The sample holds a few counts of this clonotype. The genes are TRBV4-3 and TRBJ2-1; D is uncertain. Germline V CDR1 and CDR2: LGHNA, YSLEER. V was pared by 0 bases and J by 0 bases, with 9 bases between. The CDR3 totals 16 residues. The CDR3 coding sequence is TGCGCCAGCAGCCAAGATACTTCCAGCTCCTACAATGAGCAGTTCTTC. Translation: CASSQDTSSSYNEQFF.

V is TRBV29-1 and J is TRBJ2-5; 9 bases fit TRBD1. After removal of 3 bases from V and 0 bases from J, the junction contained 11 bases not matched to a gene. This CDR3 has 17 amino acids. The germline CDR1 and CDR2 sequences are SQVTM and ANQGSEA. This CDR3 is CSVEAAPGQGYQETQYF. CDR3 nucleotides: TGCAGCGTTGAGGCCGCACCGGGACAGGGTTACCAAGAGACCCAGTACTTC.

This clonotype was counted at least ten times. This chain connects TRBV6-2 or TRBV6-3 to TRBJ2-5, with a possible D match to TRBD1 (6 bases). Per germline, CDR1 MNHEY and CDR2 SVGEGT. V was trimmed by 3 bases and J by 4 bases, leaving 15 bases between them. The CDR3 sequence is 15 residues long. CDR3 amino acids: CASSYTQDSPETQYF. DNA of the CDR3: TGTGCCAGCAGTTATACCCAGGACAGCCCAGAGACCCAGTACTTC.